This T cell receptor beta chain was captured in a study of blood T cell repertoires in COVID-19. The repertoire was sequenced with immunoSEQ multiplex PCR; TCRdb's copy has only in-frame clones and lacks some. The data show about 370,000 clones, roughly nine tenths seen once. This clone was found a few times. V dropped 9 bases and J dropped 8; count of bases not matched to a gene: 5. CDR1 is LNHDA, CDR2 SQIVND, per germline (reference sequence). The CDR3 loop spans 13 amino acids. Sequencing input: PBMCs or T cells enriched from blood (not recorded which). This receptor was taken from a man between 18 and 35 years old who had recovered from COVID-19. The chain carries TRBV19 and TRBJ1-4; 11 bases are shared with TRBD1. CDR3 loop: CASQDRGREKLFF. CDR3 DNA: TGTGCCAGCCAGGACAGGGGGCGAGAAAAACTGTTTTTT.